This record looks at one T cell receptor beta chain sequence and its context. Its antigen is unknown. Trimming stripped 0 bases from V and 2 bases from J, with 15 bases between. The CDR3 has 16 amino acids. Germline loops: CDR1 SGHDT, CDR2 YYEEEE. Profiled with immunoSEQ multiplex PCR; TCRdb holds only in-frame clones, not every one. The data show fewer than 90,000 clones, about 94% seen once. This sample is drawn from a study of PD-1 blockade in classical Hodgkin lymphoma. Study results and limitations: According to reports, newly diagnosed patients had lower baseline TCR diversity than healthy donors, and relapsed/refractory patients had lower baseline TCR diversity still. Nothing has yet pinned down what causes the repertoire differences, possibly disease activity or prior therapy.

Time point given: newly diagnosed, previously untreated cHL patient sample. PBMCs from patients with newly diagnosed, untreated classical Hodgkin lymphoma served as a comparison group for the relapsed/refractory trial patients. The chain combines TRBV5-6 with TRBJ2-7; perhaps D is TRBD1 or TRBD2 (5 bases each). The sequencing sample was made of peripheral blood mononuclear cells (PBMCs). The clonotype comes from a human donor with classical Hodgkin lymphoma. Written as DNA, the CDR3 is TGTGCCAGCAGCTTGGCCCCACGGGACGAGACCTACGAGCAGTACTTC. Its translation is CASSLAPRDETYEQYF.